Included here is one T cell receptor beta chain sequence, with context. The data derive from a study of blood T cell repertoires in COVID-19. The wider study: The United States, Italy and Spain were the sources of the acute and convalescent COVID-19 samples.

Authors' methods: Amplification of reference gene primers provided the estimated nucleated cell counts. TCRdb's copy holds only in-frame clones and misses some; the assay was immunoSEQ multiplex PCR. The DNA was the basis for D and trimming; V, J and clone size are from that table. The table records just under 100,000 clones, around 84% of them present only once. Germline V gives CDR1 LNHDA, CDR2 SQIVND (reference sequence). Between the trimmed V and J ends, which lost 7 bases and 0 bases, there was a span of 12 bases. This CDR3 spans 15 amino acids. This TCR was recovered from an older woman in a cohort sampled during active or convalescent COVID-19. The chain is built from TRBV19 and TRBJ2-2, with D hard to call. The sequenced sample was peripheral blood. CDR3 in DNA: TGTGCCAGTATCGGCGGAGACCCGAACACCGGGGAGCTGTTTTTT. Protein sequence: CASIGGDPNTGELFF. Combining the CDR3 with reference TRBV19 and TRBJ2-2 gives the whole variable domain DGGITQSPKYLFRKEGQNVTLSCEQNLNHDAMYWYRQDPGQGLRLIYYSQIVNDFQKGDIAEGYSVSREKKESFPLTVTSAQKNPTAFYLCASIGGDPNTGELFFGEGSRLTVL.